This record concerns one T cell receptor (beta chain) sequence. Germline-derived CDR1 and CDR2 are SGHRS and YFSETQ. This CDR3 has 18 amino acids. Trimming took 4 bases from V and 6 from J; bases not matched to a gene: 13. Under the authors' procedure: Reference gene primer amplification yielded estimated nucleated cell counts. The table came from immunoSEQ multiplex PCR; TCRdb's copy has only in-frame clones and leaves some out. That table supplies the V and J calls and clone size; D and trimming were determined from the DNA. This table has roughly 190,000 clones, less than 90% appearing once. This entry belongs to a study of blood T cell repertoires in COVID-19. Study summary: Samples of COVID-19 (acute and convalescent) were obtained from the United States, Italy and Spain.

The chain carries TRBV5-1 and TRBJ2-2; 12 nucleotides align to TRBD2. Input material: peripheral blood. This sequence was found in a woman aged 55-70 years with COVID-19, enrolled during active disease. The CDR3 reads CASSKTSGSIGRSGELFF. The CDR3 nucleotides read TGCGCCAGCAGCAAGACTAGCGGGAGTATTGGTCGGTCCGGGGAGCTGTTTTTT. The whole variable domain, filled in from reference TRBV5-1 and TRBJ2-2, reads KAGVTQTPRYLIKTRGQQVTLSCSPISGHRSVSWYQQTPGQGLQFLFEYFSETQRNKGNFPGRFSGRQFSNSRSEMNVSTLELGDSALYLCASSKTSGSIGRSGELFFGEGSRLTVL.